Reported below is one T cell receptor (beta chain). The antigen this receptor binds is unknown. There are no base qualities to consult, and no much larger clone falls within one base. The data stem from a study of blood T cell repertoires in COVID-19 (dated by TCRdb to about 2020). Regarding the research as a whole: Collaborator samples came from the United States, Italy and Spain and covered acute and convalescent phases of COVID-19. The material from the prospective study consisted of cDNA or gDNA derived from T cells, B-cell-depleted T cells, or PBMCs. Deeply sampled blood TCRbeta repertoires from subjects exposed to, actively infected with, or recovered from COVID-19 were included in the dataset. A freely available public database, intended as a resource for researchers studying the immune response to SARS-CoV-2, is where the repertoires were released. Samples came from the ongoing ImmuneRACE study (first 160 participants) plus 1,254 subjects from 6 global collaborators. A de-identified subject ID, COVID-19 status, age in years and sex were almost always included in the sample metadata. Where available, HLA class I and class II types were obtained from metadata supplied by the sample provider rather than from assay-based typing. General conclusions and limits of the study: How much clinical and demographic metadata was included differed by source and by participant, and the metadata was provided uncurated.

TCRbeta CDR3 regions were amplified from genomic DNA using the immunoSEQ Assay, a bias-controlled multiplex PCR. For the original study's pipeline: The number of nucleated cells in each sample was estimated by amplification of reference gene primers within the assay. To quantify the absolute abundance of each unique TCRbeta CDR3 rearrangement, sequence reads were collapsed and filtered. Productive Simpson clonality was computed per sample as the square root of Simpson's diversity index over productive rearrangements. This is the immuneACCESS table as TCRdb keeps it, with only in-frame sequences that have V and J called. A part of the clones is gone; compared with another copy, unresolved V genes explain less than half, and the rest is unexplained. That table supplies the V and J calls and clone size; D and trimming were determined from the DNA. For this sample the table gives approximately 170,000 clones, of which about 86% were detected only once. The ten largest make up approximately 19% of the sample.

As encoded in the germline V gene, CDR1 is MNHEY while CDR2 is SVGEGT. The cysteine opens and the phenylalanine closes a CDR3 of 15 amino acids. The read is trimmed to its CDR3 DNA, 45 bases read in frame from base 1. V is trimmed back by 7 bases and J by 2 bases, and the junction contains 7 bases that no gene match accounts for. Collaborating institutions collected whole blood in K2EDTA tubes following their own protocols. For TCRbeta analysis, collaborators shipped samples as frozen whole blood, isolated PBMCs, or DNA extracted from either of those sample types. Material for sequencing was peripheral blood. This sequence originates from a woman of 80 years or more with acute or convalescent COVID-19. The chain uses TRBV6-2 or TRBV6-3 and TRBJ2-3, with 9 bases in between that match TRBD2. In nucleotide form, the sequence is TGTGCCAGCACCCCGGCGGGGGGGCACACAGATACGCAGTATTTT. It translates to CASTPAGGHTDTQYF.